These 20 T cell receptor beta chains came from one sample sequenced in a study of T cell repertoires in cytomegalovirus infection. These receptors are not linked to any known antigen. TCRdb re-called the reads with MiXCR, one entry per CDR3 protein. The profile shows around 310,000 distinct CDR3 sequences, about 28% of them singletons. Sequences were derived from cultured PBMCs, sampled from culture after CMV antigen stimulation. The source is a human donor in good health (CMV status not recorded). Some clones in this sample may be carry-over from other donors' samples.

V and J are TRBV5-1 and TRBJ1-4, with 7 bases identical to TRBD1. The germline V gene has CDR1 SGHRS and CDR2 YFSETQ. There are 14 residues in the CDR3. The J segment lost 8 bases and the V segment lost 4 bases, leaving 8 bases of the junction unmatched. The CDR3 sequence is CASSPDRVEEKLFF. CDR3 DNA sequence: TGCGCCAGCAGCCCTGACAGGGTCGAGGAAAAACTGTTTTTT.

This clonotype was found a few times. This sequence joins TRBV20-1 and TRBJ1-3; D unclear. The CDR3 totals 12 residues. V was shortened by 1 base and J by 2 bases, with 3 bases between the two germline ends. The germline gives CDR1 DFQATT, CDR2 SNEGSKA (reference sequence). As DNA, the CDR3 is TGCAGTGCTAGAGCGGCTGGAAACACCATATATTTT. Translating gives CSARAAGNTIYF.

This chain connects TRBV7-3 to TRBJ2-1; D call uncertain. With 4 bases removed from V and 10 bases from J, the gap between germline ends came to 8 bases. CDR1 is SGHTA and CDR2 is FQGTGA in the germline V gene. CDR3 length: 11 residues. The CDR3, as DNA: TGTGCCAGCAGCTCCCAAACGGAGCAGTTCTTC. It specifies CASSSQTEQFF.

This chain joins TRBV19 and TRBJ1-5; maybe TRBD1 (5 bases). Per germline, CDR1 LNHDA and CDR2 SQIVND (reference sequence). The V end lost 6 bases, the J end lost 3 bases, and 15 bases lay between the germline ends. CDR3 length equals 15 residues. The CDR3 spells CASRGVRMANQPQHF. The CDR3 bases are TGTGCCAGTAGGGGGGTACGGATGGCCAATCAGCCCCAGCATTTT.

This clonotype has only a few counts. This sequence joins TRBV7-2 and TRBJ1-1; unclear D gene. Per the germline V gene, CDR1 is SGHTA and CDR2 is FQGNSA. CDR3 length: 13 amino acids. V lost 2 bases and J lost 7, with 11 bases in between. The chain's CDR3 is CASSLRATLEAFF. Here the CDR3 DNA reads TGTGCCAGCAGCTTAAGGGCGACTCTTGAAGCTTTCTTT.

This clonotype was counted between two and nine times. The chain recombines TRBV5-1 with TRBJ2-4; perhaps D is TRBD1 or TRBD2 (5 bases each). V was shortened by 2 bases and J by 9 bases, with 15 bases between the two germline ends. The CDR3 consists of 14 residues. Looked up from germline, CDR1 is SGHRS and CDR2 is YFSETQ. Here the CDR3 DNA reads TGCGCCAGCAGCTTCGGGCAGGGAGAGGGCATTCAGTACTTC. This encodes CASSFGQGEGIQYF. Variable domain in full (rest from reference TRBV5-1 and TRBJ2-4): KAGVTQTPRYLIKTRGQQVTLSCSPISGHRSVSWYQQTPGQGLQFLFEYFSETQRNKGNFPGRFSGRQFSNSRSEMNVSTLELGDSALYLCASSFGQGEGIQYFGAGTRLSVL.

This sequence joins TRBV18 and TRBJ2-1, with 9 bases identical to TRBD1. With 6 bases clipped from V and 2 bases from J, the junction kept 2 bases outside the gene matches. CDR1 and CDR2 (germline): KGHSH, LQKENI. The CDR3 consists of 14 residues. CDR3 DNA sequence: TGTGCCAGCTCGGGGACAGGGCCCTACAATGAGCAGTTCTTC. Protein sequence: CASSGTGPYNEQFF.

V is TRBV20-1 and J is TRBJ2-5; weak D call: TRBD2 (5 bases). The CDR3 totals 15 residues. Germline CDR1 is DFQATT and CDR2 is SNEGSKA (reference sequence). V lost 1 base and J 5 bases, leaving 17 bases between the germline ends. The chain's CDR3 is CSARVGSRVGETQYF. The CDR3 DNA sequence: TGCAGTGCTAGAGTTGGGAGTAGGGTAGGGGAGACCCAGTACTTC.

This clonotype was detected ten times or more. The chain carries TRBV12-3 or TRBV12-4 and TRBJ1-1, with D unclear. This CDR3 is built from 15 residues. V was trimmed by 6 bases and J by 3 bases, leaving 17 bases between them. The CDR3, as DNA: TGTGCCAGCAGCCCCGGGTCCCTGAAGGACACTGAAGCTTTCTTT. This gives the protein CASSPGSLKDTEAFF.

This clonotype was observed a few times. For the CDR3, the DNA is TGTGCCAGCAGTTACCGTAGGGCTGTGCCACCCCTTTACAATGAGCAGTTCTTC. Translated, it gives CASSYRRAVPPLYNEQFF. V gene TRBV6-6 combines with J gene TRBJ2-1; D remains ambiguous. V was trimmed by 2 bases and J by 4 bases, leaving 21 bases between them. The CDR3 totals 18 residues. Looked up from germline, CDR1 is MNHNY and CDR2 is SVGAGI (reference sequence).

This sequence joins TRBV7-9 and TRBJ1-5; D is unresolved. With 2 bases removed from V and 5 bases from J, the gap between germline ends came to 10 bases. CDR3 length: 14 amino acids. Germline CDR1 SEHNR, CDR2 FQNEAQ (reference sequence). CDR3: CASSLIDSYQPQHF. As DNA, the CDR3 is TGTGCCAGCAGCTTAATTGACTCTTATCAGCCCCAGCATTTT. Combining the CDR3 with reference TRBV7-9 and TRBJ1-5 gives the whole variable domain DTGVSQNPRHKITKRGQNVTFRCDPISEHNRLYWYRQTLGQGPEFLTYFQNEAQLEKSRLLSDRFSAERPKGSFSTLEIQRTEQGDSAMYLCASSLIDSYQPQHFGDGTRLSIL.

The chain has TRBV7-4 and TRBJ1-3; D is ambiguous. V dropped 2 bases and J dropped 0 bases, with 8 bases sitting between them. The germline V gene has CDR1 SGHVT and CDR2 SQSDAQ. This CDR3 has 15 residues. In nucleotides, the CDR3 is TGTGCCAGCAGCTTATCGCGGATCTCTGGAAACACCATATATTTT. It yields the protein CASSLSRISGNTIYF.

This chain links TRBV6-2 or TRBV6-3 with TRBJ1-1, with D unresolved. The length of the CDR3 is 15 residues. V was pared by 0 bases and J by 9 bases, with 17 bases between. Germline CDR1 MNHEY, CDR2 SVGEGT. DNA of the CDR3: TGTGCCAGCAGTTACTCGGTTGGCCAACGGCTGCAAGCTTTCTTT. Protein product: CASSYSVGQRLQAFF.

This clonotype was detected a few times. The chain is built from TRBV9 and TRBJ1-2; 8 bases agree with TRBD1. The germline CDR1 and CDR2 sequences are SGDLS and YYNGEE. The V segment lost 3 bases and the J segment 1 base; nucleotides outside the gene matches: 2. The CDR3 loop spans 14 amino acids. The CDR3 DNA follows: TGTGCCAGCAGCGGCAGGGGGCTTAACTATGGCTACACCTTC. Its translation is CASSGRGLNYGYTF.

This sequence joins TRBV18 and TRBJ2-7, with a possible D match to TRBD1 (5 bases). The CDR3 runs 16 residues. Per the germline V gene, CDR1 is KGHSH and CDR2 is LQKENI. The V gene lost 3 bases and the J gene lost 6 bases, with 21 bases spanning the gap. In DNA, the CDR3 is TGTGCCAGCTCACCCCCTATACCGACCCGTACAGGCGAGCAGTACTTC. Protein sequence: CASSPPIPTRTGEQYF.

The chain links TRBV28 to TRBJ1-1, with D unresolved. The V end lost 6 bases, the J end lost 0 bases, and 11 bases lay between the germline ends. Per the germline V gene, CDR1 is MDHEN and CDR2 is SYDVKM. CDR3 length: 14 residues. This CDR3 reads CASRSRHLNTEAFF. Here the CDR3 DNA reads TGTGCCAGCAGATCCCGACACCTGAACACTGAAGCTTTCTTT.

This clonotype was observed many times. V gene TRBV7-2 combines with J gene TRBJ1-2; perhaps TRBD1 as D (5 bases). From germline, CDR1 is SGHTA and CDR2 FQGNSA. This CDR3 spans 14 amino acids. V gave up 1 base and J gave up 4 bases, with 10 bases separating them. CDR3 nucleotides: TGTGCCAGCAGCTTAGGTTCAGGGCTCTATGGCTACACCTTC. It is translated as CASSLGSGLYGYTF. The full variable domain, its missing parts supplied by reference TRBV7-2 and TRBJ1-2, is GAGVSQSPSNKVTEKGKDVELRCDPISGHTALYWYRQSLGQGLEFLIYFQGNSAPDKSGLPSDRFSAERTGGSVSTLTIQRTQQEDSAVYLCASSLGSGLYGYTFGSGTRLTVV.

This clonotype was seen a few times. The CDR3 region has the DNA TGCGCCAGCAGTCCCCCAGGGCAGGCGATGAACACTGAAGCTTTCTTT. Protein: CASSPPGQAMNTEAFF. The chain couples TRBV10-2 to TRBJ1-1; possible D gene TRBD1, 5 bases. V lost 5 bases, J lost 0 bases, and 16 bases lay in between. CDR3 length equals 16 residues. Germline V CDR1 and CDR2: WSHSY, SAAADI.

Ten or more counts support this clonotype. J is TRBJ2-3 and V is TRBV7-8; TRBD2 aligns across 16 bases. V shed 3 bases, J shed 0 bases, and the junction held 12 bases outside the gene matches. Germline CDR1 reads SGHVS; CDR2 reads FQNEAQ. The CDR3 is made up of 21 amino acids. Here the CDR3 DNA reads TGTGCCAGCAGCTTGCTTCCCCCGGGACTAGCGGGAGGGCGGAGCACAGATACGCAGTATTTT. Residues: CASSLLPPGLAGGRSTDTQYF. The full variable domain, its missing parts supplied by reference TRBV7-8 and TRBJ2-3, is GAGVSQSPRYKVAKRGQDVALRCDPISGHVSLFWYQQALGQGPEFLTYFQNEAQLDKSGLPSDRFFAERPEGSVSTLKIQRTQQEDSAVYLCASSLLPPGLAGGRSTDTQYFGPGTRLTVL.

This clonotype was observed many times. The rearrangement links TRBV7-9 to TRBJ2-3, with D perhaps assigned TRBD1 or TRBD2 (6 bases each). CDR1 is SEHNR and CDR2 is FQNEAQ in the germline V gene (reference sequence). The ends were cut back, 3 bases at V and 0 bases at J, with 10 bases in the middle. The CDR3 is 15 amino acids. The CDR3 sequence is CASSFGGESTDTQYF. The CDR3 nucleotides read TGTGCCAGCAGCTTCGGGGGCGAGAGCACAGATACGCAGTATTTT.